What follows are 13 T cell receptor beta chains derived from one specimen sequenced in a study of STAT3 mutations in large granular lymphocyte leukemia. Profiled with immunoSEQ multiplex PCR; TCRdb holds only in-frame clones, not every one. The sample records some 25,000 clones, 85% to 95% being singletons. Study results and caveats: Every T-cell large granular lymphocyte leukemia patient had at least one immunodominant TCR beta clonotype.

Which antigens these TCRs recognize remains unknown. The sequenced sample was peripheral blood mononuclear cells. The receptor source for this set is a man in his forties with T-cell large granular lymphocyte leukemia. Some clones in this sample may be carry-over from other donors' samples.

The genes are TRBV7-9 and TRBJ2-2; no clear D gene. The CDR3 is 14 residues long. CDR1 is SEHNR, CDR2 FQNEAQ, per germline (reference sequence). The ends were cut back, 5 bases at V and 0 bases at J, with 7 bases in the middle. The DNA for the CDR3 is TGTGCCAGCAGCCATGGGGCGAACACCGGGGAGCTGTTTTTT. It is translated as CASSHGANTGELFF.

The chain is built from TRBV27 and TRBJ1-5; no definite D call. V was cut by 5 bases and J by 2 bases, with 16 bases left in between. This CDR3 comprises 16 residues. Looked up from germline, CDR1 is MNHEY and CDR2 is SMNVEV (reference sequence). CDR3 sequence (DNA): TGTGCCAGCAGTCCTTCGACAAGGTCCGGCAATCAGCCCCAGCATTTT. Amino acids: CASSPSTRSGNQPQHF.

The rearrangement links TRBV7-9 to TRBJ2-7, with D perhaps matching TRBD1 (7 bases). This CDR3 has 12 residues. Germline V gene data show CDR1 as SEHNR and CDR2 as FQNEAQ (reference sequence). V was clipped by 11 bases and J by 6 bases, with 17 bases between them. The CDR3, as DNA: TGTGCCTCGGGGGCAGGGGGATTCGAGCAGTACTTC. Translated: CASGAGGFEQYF.

The CDR3 here is CASSVEGGAVNYGYTF. The DNA of the CDR3 is TGTGCCAGCAGCGTAGAAGGAGGGGCAGTGAACTATGGCTACACCTTC. The genes are TRBV9 and TRBJ1-2; tentatively, D is TRBD1 (5 bases). The CDR3 totals 16 residues. Per germline, CDR1 SGDLS and CDR2 YYNGEE. V dropped 0 bases and J dropped 2 bases, with 14 bases sitting between them.

This chain connects TRBV28 to TRBJ1-1, with D maybe TRBD1 (6 bases). CDR1 MDHEN and CDR2 SYDVKM come from the germline V gene. The CDR3 sequence is 16 residues long. Trimming took 5 bases from V and 1 from J, leaving 17 bases between them. The CDR3 protein is CASSQPRGMANTEAFF. The CDR3 DNA follows: TGTGCCAGCAGTCAGCCCAGGGGTATGGCGAACACTGAAGCTTTCTTT.

V gene TRBV25-1 combines with J gene TRBJ1-2, with a tentative D call TRBD1 (6 bases). Germline CDR1 reads MGHDK; CDR2 reads SYGVNS. V lost 5 bases and J 7 bases, leaving 11 bases between the germline ends. The CDR3 consists of 12 residues. DNA for the CDR3: TGTGCCAGCAGTACAGGGCCCGGTGGCTACACCTTC. This gives the protein CASSTGPGGYTF.

The chain joins TRBV9 to TRBJ2-7; perhaps TRBD2 as D (5 bases). There are 15 residues in the CDR3. The germline gives CDR1 SGDLS, CDR2 YYNGEE. The V end lost 3 bases, the J end lost 2 bases, and 15 bases lay between the germline ends. CDR3 amino acids: CASSASGTSAYEQYF. The CDR3 bases are TGTGCCAGCAGCGCCTCGGGAACTTCGGCCTACGAGCAGTACTTC.

The rearrangement links TRBV6-6 to TRBJ1-5, with D maybe TRBD1 (5 bases). CDR1 and CDR2 from the germline V gene are MNHNY and SVGAGI (reference sequence). Trimming removed 6 bases at V and 7 bases at J, with 13 bases between. This CDR3 is 13 amino acids long. The CDR3 nucleotides are TGTGCCAGCAGCGACCAAGGGGAACAGCCCCAGCATTTT. As protein: CASSDQGEQPQHF.

This clone was seen just once. This chain connects TRBV5-4 to TRBJ2-7; 8 bases match TRBD1. V shed 4 bases and J 7 bases; nucleotides not matched to a gene: 4. CDR3 length: 12 amino acids. Germline CDR1 SGHNT, CDR2 YYREEE (reference sequence). In DNA form, the CDR3 reads TGTGCCAGCAGCGGGACAGGTCGGGAGCAGTACTTC. Protein sequence: CASSGTGREQYF.

The rearrangement links TRBV29-1 to TRBJ2-7; 8 bases agree with TRBD1. Germline assignment: CDR1 SQVTM and CDR2 ANQGSEA. Germline trimming cut 4 bases from V and 5 bases from J; bases unmatched to any gene: 10. The CDR3 is 14 amino acids. Here the CDR3 reads CSVGSLQGVHEQYF. The CDR3 region has the DNA TGCAGCGTTGGATCATTACAGGGGGTCCACGAGCAGTACTTC.

The rearrangement links TRBV30 to TRBJ1-6; 9 nucleotides agree with TRBD1. The CDR3 contains 15 residues. Germline V gene sequence: CDR1 GTSNPN, CDR2 SVGIG (reference sequence). Trimming removed 0 bases from V and 9 bases from J; junction bases left unmatched: 6. The CDR3 reads CAWSVWGQGTSPLHF. CDR3 coding DNA: TGTGCCTGGAGTGTATGGGGACAGGGAACTTCACCCCTCCACTTT.

The chain links TRBV6-6 to TRBJ2-7; TRBD1 agrees at 10 bases. The V gene end was trimmed by 5 bases and the J gene end by 6 bases; junction bases not matched to a gene: 7. The CDR3 loop spans 14 amino acids. CDR1 and CDR2 (germline): MNHNY, SVGAGI (reference sequence). CDR3 amino acids: CASSASGQGIEQYF. As DNA, the CDR3 is TGTGCCAGCAGTGCTTCGGGACAGGGGATCGAGCAGTACTTC.

The rearrangement links TRBV10-2 to TRBJ1-2; weak D call: TRBD1 (5 bases). Trimming took 6 bases from V and 4 from J, leaving 18 bases between them. Germline V CDR1 and CDR2: WSHSY, SAAADI. There are 15 residues in the CDR3. CDR3 loop: CASSAGTDGIYGYTF. CDR3 nucleotide sequence: TGCGCCAGCAGCGCTGGGACTGACGGAATCTATGGCTACACCTTC.